The sequence of this T cell receptor beta chain was determined in a study of memory CD4+ T cells and cytomegalovirus serostatus. Background on the study: Healthy Belgian adult donors included roughly ten CMV-positive and some 23 CMV-negative people. Study results and caveats: Of 164 reported CMV TCRbeta sequences, about 67 were found in memory CD4+ repertoires.

Concerning this clone itself: Its matching antigen is unknown.

Original handling: Out-of-frame sequences were removed, leaving a few million distinct TCRbeta sequences. Some clones are missing from TCRdb's copy, which holds only in-frame ones; the method was immunoSEQ multiplex PCR. The DNA gave D and trimming, while V, J and clone size come from that table. Of over 65,000 clones in the sample, 65% to 85% were seen once. Single viable CD3+CD4+CD8-CD45RO+ cells were sorted as the memory CD4+ T cells. Serum IgG to CMV pp150, pp28, p38 and p52 defined serostatus. The CDR3 is 15 amino acids. V trimming: 4 bases; J trimming: 1 base; junction bases outside the gene matches: 4. Germline V gene lookup returns CDR1 SGHTA and CDR2 FQGTGA.

The sample consisted of memory CD4+ T cells from blood. The chain combines TRBV7-3 with TRBJ2-3; 8 bases are a match to TRBD2. The sequence derives from an adult in good health and CMV-seronegative. The CDR3 region has the DNA TGTGCCAGCAGCTCCTTTAGCGGGGGCACAGATACGCAGTATTTT. Its protein is CASSSFSGGTDTQYF.